These T cell receptor beta chains were read from a single sample in a study of T cells in tumors after PD-1 blockade. This table comes from immunoSEQ multiplex PCR, and its TCRdb copy is limited to in-frame clones, with some not included. The sample carries 60,000 or so clones, about 82% recorded once. The specimen was PBMCs, collected before anti-PD-1 treatment. These receptors all stem from a human donor with basal cell carcinoma. The CDR3 runs from the conserved cysteine through the conserved F or W. The order of the fields is V gene, D gene, clone size, J gene, CDR3 protein, CDR3 DNA. The D gene is left open where the match is weak. Not every row has a clone size; where given, it reads once, few, many or a size class.

>TRBV15|NA|NA|TRBJ2-5
CATRRDSAPQETQYF
TGTGCCACCCGACGGGACTCGGCTCCTCAAGAGACCCAGTACTTC
>TRBV7-9|NA|NA|TRBJ1-1
CASSLAGGAGTEAFF
TGTGCCAGCAGCTTAGCGGGGGGCGCTGGGACTGAAGCTTTCTTT
>TRBV7-8|NA|NA|TRBJ2-2
CASNPLRGSPEAGELFF
TGTGCCAGCAATCCCCTCCGGGGCAGCCCTGAGGCCGGGGAGCTGTTTTTT
>TRBV6-6|TRBD1|NA|TRBJ1-3
CASSTDRSSGNTIYF
TGTGCCAGCAGCACGGACAGGAGCTCTGGAAACACCATATATTTT
>TRBV6-1|NA|NA|TRBJ1-5
CASSEGPIRTQHF
TGTGCCAGCAGTGAAGGGCCCATCAGGACCCAGCATTTT
>TRBV29-1|TRBD2|NA|TRBJ2-3
CSVPPGGNTDTQYF
TGCAGCGTGCCCCCGGGGGGAAACACAGATACGCAGTATTTT
>TRBV30|TRBD1|NA|TRBJ1-2
CAWSERDRYYGYTF
TGTGCCTGGAGTGAAAGGGACAGATACTATGGCTACACCTTC
>TRBV6-1|NA|few|TRBJ2-7
CASSDGWEAPWGTSNYEQYF
TGTGCCAGCAGTGATGGATGGGAAGCCCCGTGGGGGACTTCAAACTACGAGCAGTACTTC
>TRBV2|TRBD1|NA|TRBJ2-3
CASRKGTGGYTSTDTQYF
TGTGCCAGCAGGAAGGGGACAGGGGGCTACACTAGCACAGATACGCAGTATTTT
>TRBV4-1|TRBD1|NA|TRBJ1-6
CASSREPGQHNSPLHF
TGCGCCAGCAGCCGAGAACCGGGACAGCATAATTCACCCCTCCACTTT
>TRBV21-1|NA|NA|TRBJ2-7
CASTHPGHQLYEQYF
TGTGCCAGCACTCACCCGGGACACCAACTTTACGAGCAGTACTTC
>TRBV11-3|NA|NA|TRBJ2-5
CASSYLRDEETQYF
TGTGCCAGCAGCTACCTAAGGGACGAAGAGACCCAGTACTTC
>TRBV23-1|NA|NA|TRBJ1-2
CASSQSKCSYGYTF
TGCGCCAGCAGTCAATCAAAGTGTTCCTATGGCTACACCTTC
>TRBV7-9|NA|NA|TRBJ1-3
CASSSLSPGNTIYF
TGTGCCAGCAGCTCCTTATCCCCAGGAAACACCATATATTTT
>TRBV2|NA|NA|TRBJ1-3
CASSEWGISGNTIYF
TGTGCCAGCAGTGAATGGGGGATCTCTGGAAACACCATATATTTT
>TRBV29-1|NA|NA|TRBJ1-1
CSSRQTMNTEAFF
TGCAGCTCCCGACAAACCATGAACACTGAAGCTTTCTTT
>TRBV27|NA|NA|TRBJ1-6
CASATPGGYNSPLHF
TGTGCCAGCGCCACCCCGGGAGGGTATAATTCACCCCTCCACTTT
>TRBV10-2|TRBD1|NA|TRBJ2-1
CASGQRDSNNEQFF
TGCGCCAGCGGTCAACGGGACAGCAACAATGAGCAGTTCTTC
>TRBV5-5|NA|NA|TRBJ1-4
CASSLVVLSGAVEKLFF
TGTGCCAGCAGCTTGGTTGTACTTTCGGGGGCGGTTGAAAAACTGTTTTTT
>TRBV30|NA|NA|TRBJ2-4
CAWSPQLTAKNIQYF
TGTGCCTGGAGCCCACAGTTGACAGCCAAAAACATTCAGTACTTC
>TRBV6-2/TRBV6-3|NA|NA|TRBJ2-2
CASSYAGGSAGELFF
TGTGCCAGCAGTTACGCCGGAGGGTCGGCCGGGGAGCTGTTTTTT
>TRBV7-8|NA|NA|TRBJ1-1
CASSQGRQGGTEAFF
TGTGCCAGCAGCCAGGGGCGGCAGGGAGGCACTGAAGCTTTCTTT
>TRBV18|TRBD1|once|TRBJ1-1
CASSPNRGPNTEAFF
TGTGCCAGCTCACCTAACAGGGGCCCGAACACTGAAGCTTTCTTT
>TRBV4-1|TRBD2|NA|TRBJ2-7
CASSQGPLAGTEQYF
TGCGCCAGCAGCCAGGGCCCCCTAGCGGGGACCGAGCAGTACTTC
>TRBV5-1|TRBD2|few|TRBJ2-7
CASSLGGWGTLTSDAYEQYF
TGCGCCAGCAGCTTGGGGGGTTGGGGCACCTTGACTAGCGACGCATACGAGCAGTACTTC
>TRBV13|TRBD2|NA|TRBJ2-3
CASSLGPPTSRATDTQYF
TGTGCCAGCAGCTTAGGGCCACCGACTAGCAGAGCCACAGATACGCAGTATTTT
>TRBV7-2|NA|NA|TRBJ2-5
CASSNTGLAPSETQYF
TGTGCCAGCAGCAATACGGGACTTGCCCCCTCCGAGACCCAGTACTTC